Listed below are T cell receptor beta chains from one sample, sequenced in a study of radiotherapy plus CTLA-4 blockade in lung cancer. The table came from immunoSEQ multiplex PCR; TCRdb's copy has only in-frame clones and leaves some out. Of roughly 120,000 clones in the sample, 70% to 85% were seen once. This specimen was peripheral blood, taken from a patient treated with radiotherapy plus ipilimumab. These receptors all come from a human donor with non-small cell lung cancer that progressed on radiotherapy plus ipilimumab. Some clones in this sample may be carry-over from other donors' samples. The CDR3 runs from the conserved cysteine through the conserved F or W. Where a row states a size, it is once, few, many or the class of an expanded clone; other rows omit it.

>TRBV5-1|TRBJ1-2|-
CASSFDSPGYGYTF
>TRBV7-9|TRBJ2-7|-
CASSLGRGFLHEQYF
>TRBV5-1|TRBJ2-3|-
CASSHGASLSHDTQYF
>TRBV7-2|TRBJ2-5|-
CASSLMRTSKEETQYF
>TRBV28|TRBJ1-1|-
CASSLSGRAEAFF
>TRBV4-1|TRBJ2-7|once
CASSHPGPYEQYF
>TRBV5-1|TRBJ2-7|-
CASSQGTGVDEQYF
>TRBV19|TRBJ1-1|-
CASSMIGQGSPPEAFF
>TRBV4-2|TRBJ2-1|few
CASSQVSETGGRDEQFF
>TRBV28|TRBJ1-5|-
CASSPPPPPGRPQHF
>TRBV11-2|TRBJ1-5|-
CASSLSTAGHSNQPQHF
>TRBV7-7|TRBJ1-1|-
CASSLSMNTEAFF
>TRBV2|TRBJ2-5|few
CASRVGTDMTRETQYF
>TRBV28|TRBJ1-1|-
CTDRSDTEAFF
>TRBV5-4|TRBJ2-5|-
CASSLAPSETQETQYF
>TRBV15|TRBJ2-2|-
CATSRRLAGTGELFF
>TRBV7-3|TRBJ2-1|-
CASSPGAGGPYNEQFF